This T cell receptor beta chain derives from a study of cytomegalovirus exposure and HLA in healthy donors. The study, taken as a whole, reports: The authors listed roughly 150 TCR beta chains as cytomegalovirus-associated.

A multiplex PCR was run with 60 Vbeta primers and 13 Jbeta primers. Authors' analysis steps: In a later analysis, the count reached 82 million or so unique TCR beta chains, with about 9.9 million shared. Profiling relied on immunoSEQ multiplex PCR, and the TCRdb table lists in-frame clones only, not all of them. The V and J calls and clone size were taken over from that table, and D and trimming were inferred from the DNA. The sample holds around 100,000 clones, less than 70% seen once. Between the trimmed V and J ends, which lost 0 bases and 7 bases, there was a span of 13 bases. The germline CDR1 and CDR2 sequences are SGHRS and YFSETQ. The CDR3 runs to 14 residues. As for this clone: The antigen remains undetermined.

The rearrangement links TRBV5-1 to TRBJ1-2; TRBD1 might be the D (5 bases). The sequenced sample consisted of PBMCs. The TCR comes from a woman in her 30s in good health and CMV-seronegative. The DNA of the CDR3 is TGCGCCAGCAGCTTGGACGGCAGGGAGGGTGGCTACACCTTC. It is translated as CASSLDGREGGYTF.